Presented here are 24 T cell receptor beta chains from one specimen sequenced in a study of T-cell reconstitution after alpha-beta-depleted transplantation in children. The library targeted TCRbeta and was prepared with unique molecular identifiers. From the PCR reads, TCRdb called clonotypes with MiXCR, one entry per CDR3 protein. The table lists 780,000 or so distinct CDR3 sequences, roughly 15% of them singletons. This specimen was PBMCs, mostly from graft donor cells, taken 360 days after TCRalphabeta/CD19-depleted stem cell transplant. These receptors originate from a male patient aged 10 to 17 who had a stem cell transplant for acute lymphoblastic leukemia, so the T cells may come from the graft donor.

This chain links TRBV15 with TRBJ2-1; D is unclear. Germline-derived CDR1 and CDR2 are LNHNV and YYDKDF (reference sequence). Trimming shortened V by 1 base and J by 11 bases, and 12 bases separated the two germline ends. The CDR3 runs 13 residues. CDR3 amino acids: CATSRGHTHQQFF. CDR3 DNA: TGTGCCACCAGCAGAGGCCACACCCATCAGCAGTTCTTC. The variable domain in full, with the rest retrieved from reference TRBV15 and TRBJ2-1, is DAMVIQNPRYQVTQFGKPVTLSCSQTLNHNVMYWYQQKSSQAPKLLFHYYDKDFNNEADTPDNFQSRRPNTSFCFLDIRSPGLGDTAMYLCATSRGHTHQQFFGPGTRLTVL.

This chain uses TRBV11-2 with TRBJ2-2, with 10 bases fitting TRBD2. Trimming took 0 bases from V and 7 from J; bases not matched to a gene: 11. The CDR3 extends over 18 amino acids. Germline values: CDR1 SGHAT, CDR2 FQNNGV. The CDR3 protein is CASSLEVRLAGANGELFF. In nucleotides, the CDR3 is TGTGCCAGCAGCTTAGAGGTTCGGCTAGCGGGAGCTAACGGGGAGCTGTTTTTT.

This clonotype has a handful of counts. No conserved phenylalanine or tryptophan ends this CDR3, so it is likely a read error. V gene TRBV5-6 combines with J gene TRBJ2-2; D may match TRBD1 or TRBD2 (5 bases each). The CDR3 loop spans 14 amino acids. In germline, CDR1 is SGHDT, CDR2 YYEEEE. V shed 4 bases and J shed 4 bases, with 11 bases lying between them. CDR3 loop: CASSPGTGTGELFC. CDR3 sequence (DNA): TGTGCCAGCAGCCCCGGGACGGGCACCGGGGAGCTGTTTTGT.

The chain couples TRBV5-6 to TRBJ2-1; D is undetermined. The CDR3 extends over 12 amino acids. Trimming removed 1 base from V and 12 bases from J, with 11 bases in between. Germline V gene data show CDR1 as SGHDT and CDR2 as YYEEEE. CDR3 sequence: CASSLKSRRQFF. Here the CDR3 DNA reads TGTGCCAGCAGCTTGAAGTCGAGGCGGCAGTTCTTC.

V is TRBV20-1 and J is TRBJ2-2; D may match TRBD1 or TRBD2 (5 bases each). V lost 0 bases, J lost 5 bases, and 13 bases lay in between. The CDR3 contains 15 residues. Germline-derived CDR1 and CDR2 are DFQATT and SNEGSKA (reference sequence). CDR3 protein: CSARDQTRGTGELFF. The CDR3 DNA reads as TGCAGTGCTAGAGATCAGACGAGGGGAACCGGGGAGCTGTTTTTT.

The genes are TRBV2 and TRBJ2-2; a weak D match, TRBD2 (5 bases). CDR1 is SNHLY, CDR2 FYNNEI, per germline. V gave up 6 bases and J gave up 7 bases, with 9 bases separating them. CDR3 length: 12 residues. The CDR3 DNA reads TGTGCCAGCAGAAAGGAGGTCGGGGAGCTGTTTTTT. Translated, it gives CASRKEVGELFF.

This clonotype has only a few counts. The chain links TRBV29-1 to TRBJ2-5; 7 nucleotides agree with TRBD2. The germline V gene has CDR1 SQVTM and CDR2 ANQGSEA. After removal of 3 bases from V and 4 bases from J, the junction contained 11 bases not matched to a gene. The CDR3 runs to 15 residues. CDR3 DNA sequence: TGCAGCGTTGATAGGTGGGGGGAGGGCCGAGAGACCCAGTACTTC. It encodes CSVDRWGEGRETQYF.

The sample holds one count of this clonotype. This sequence joins TRBV6-5 and TRBJ1-4, with TRBD1 matching over 11 bases. Trimming removed 2 bases from V and 8 bases from J; junction bases left unmatched: 7. The germline CDR1 and CDR2 sequences are MNHEY and SVGAGI. The length of the CDR3 is 16 residues. The CDR3 region has the DNA TGTGCCAGCAGTTACACCGGGACAGGGGGTGGAGAAAAACTGTTTTTT. Translating gives CASSYTGTGGGEKLFF.

This clonotype was found many times. The chain employs TRBV5-1 and TRBJ2-3, with TRBD2 matching 12 bases. CDR1 is SGHRS, CDR2 YFSETQ, per germline. The CDR3 runs to 15 residues. V was pared by 4 bases and J by 6 bases, with 6 bases of the junction left unmatched. CDR3 amino acids: CASSETSGSPDTQYF. The CDR3 DNA sequence: TGCGCCAGCAGCGAGACTAGCGGGAGTCCCGATACGCAGTATTTT.

This clonotype was observed a few times. This chain uses TRBV7-3 with TRBJ2-1, with a possible D match to TRBD2 (7 bases). Germline CDR1 reads SGHTA; CDR2 reads FQGTGA. The ends were cut back, 0 bases at V and 8 bases at J, with 11 bases in the middle. CDR3 length: 14 residues. The chain's CDR3 is CASSLTGGLDEQFF. CDR3 in DNA: TGTGCCAGCAGCTTAACGGGGGGGCTCGATGAGCAGTTCTTC.

This clonotype appeared a few times. The chain carries TRBV6-6 and TRBJ2-3; TRBD1 agrees at 9 bases. The CDR3 contains 14 residues. Germline CDR1 and CDR2: MNHNY and SVGAGI (reference sequence). J lost 2 bases, V lost 6 bases, and 3 bases had no gene match. The DNA for the CDR3 is TGTGCCAGCAGGGACAGGGGACTCACAGATACGCAGTATTTT. It specifies CASRDRGLTDTQYF.

This clonotype was counted only a few times. V and J are TRBV29-1 and TRBJ2-7; 7 bases fit TRBD1. CDR1 and CDR2 from the germline V gene are SQVTM and ANQGSEA. V shed 0 bases and J 5 bases; nucleotides not matched to a gene: 1. This CDR3 is built from 12 residues. As DNA, the CDR3 is TGCAGCGTTGAAGAAGGGGGCAACGAGCAGTACTTC. It specifies CSVEEGGNEQYF.

V gene TRBV24-1 combines with J gene TRBJ2-1, with unresolved D. The CDR3 covers 16 residues. Trimming shortened V by 1 base and J by 2 bases, and 11 bases separated the two germline ends. CDR1 KGHDR and CDR2 SFDVKD come from the germline V gene. The CDR3 loop reads CATSDLSVEPYNEQFF. CDR3 bases: TGTGCCACCAGTGATTTATCGGTGGAGCCCTACAATGAGCAGTTCTTC.

This clonotype was observed a handful of times. The rearrangement links TRBV27 to TRBJ2-2, with 11 bases identical to TRBD2. The CDR3 extends over 16 amino acids. CDR1 and CDR2 from the germline V gene are MNHEY and SMNVEV (reference sequence). With V trimmed by 4 bases and J by 4 bases, 5 bases remained unmatched. The CDR3 loop is CASSSLAGGFTGELFF. CDR3 bases: TGTGCCAGCAGTTCCCTAGCGGGAGGATTCACCGGGGAGCTGTTTTTT.

The CDR3 nucleotides read TGTGCCAGCAGCCCACTAGCGTTTATACCCAATGAGCAGTTCTTC. This translates into CASSPLAFIPNEQFF. This chain joins TRBV7-8 and TRBJ2-1, with TRBD2 matching 7 bases. After removal of 5 bases from V and 6 bases from J, the junction contained 10 bases not matched to a gene. Germline CDR1 and CDR2: SGHVS and FQNEAQ. The CDR3 has 15 amino acids.

This clonotype was detected a few times. The rearrangement joins TRBV10-2 to TRBJ2-1, with TRBD1 matching 7 bases. V shed 8 bases and J 6 bases; nucleotides not matched to a gene: 4. Germline CDR1 WSHSY, CDR2 SAAADI. This CDR3 spans 12 amino acids. The CDR3 region has the DNA TGCGCCAGCGGCCGGGACAGCAATGAGCAGTTCTTC. Its protein is CASGRDSNEQFF.

This clonotype has a handful of counts. V usage is TRBV18 and J usage is TRBJ2-1; D perhaps matches TRBD2 (6 bases). The CDR3 runs 16 residues. V was clipped by 0 bases and J by 4 bases, with 13 bases between them. Germline V gene data show CDR1 as KGHSH and CDR2 as LQKENI. CDR3 protein: CASSPPRGVGYNEQFF. CDR3 nucleotide sequence: TGTGCCAGCTCACCACCTCGCGGGGTTGGATACAATGAGCAGTTCTTC.

The V call is TRBV12-3 or TRBV12-4, the J call TRBJ2-3, with 8 bases matching TRBD1. With V trimmed by 6 bases and J by 5 bases, 4 bases remained unmatched. This CDR3 is built from 13 residues. The DNA of the CDR3 is TGTGCCAGCAGGACAGGGGTGGGAGATACGCAGTATTTT. It translates to CASRTGVGDTQYF.

The V gene is TRBV29-1, the J gene TRBJ2-2; D perhaps matches TRBD1 (5 bases). Trimming removed 7 bases from V and 6 bases from J, with 12 bases in between. Germline V gives CDR1 SQVTM, CDR2 ANQGSEA. CDR3 length equals 12 residues. CDR3 nucleotides: TGCAGCGCTGTCTGGGGCTCCGGGGAGCTGTTTTTT. Translated, it gives CSAVWGSGELFF.

This rearrangement joins TRBV27 to TRBJ1-1; D not resolved. The length of the CDR3 is 13 residues. Trimming stripped 8 bases from V and 3 bases from J, with 13 bases between. CDR1 and CDR2 (germline): MNHEY, SMNVEV (reference sequence). The CDR3 region has the DNA TGTGCCAGCTTCAAACGAGTGTACACTGAAGCTTTCTTT. Translation: CASFKRVYTEAFF.

The chain is built from TRBV4-1 and TRBJ1-5; tentatively, D is TRBD1 (5 bases). The V and J ends lost 1 base and 2 bases respectively, with 12 bases between them. This CDR3 has 16 residues. Germline CDR1 reads MGHRA; CDR2 reads YSYEKL. The CDR3 loop is CASSQVGREGNQPQHF. In DNA, the CDR3 is TGCGCCAGCAGCCAAGTTGGCAGGGAGGGCAATCAGCCCCAGCATTTT.

The CDR3 nucleotides are TGCAGCGTTGAAGAGGGGGCCCGCTACGAGCAGTACTTC. It translates to CSVEEGARYEQYF. The chain recombines TRBV29-1 with TRBJ2-7; weak D call: TRBD1 (6 bases). This CDR3 region has 13 residues. Trimming pared 0 bases from V and 3 bases from J, leaving 9 bases between. Germline CDR1 is SQVTM and CDR2 is ANQGSEA.

This clonotype was seen ten or more times. The chain couples TRBV6-1 to TRBJ2-7; no clear D. Trimming left V 1 base short and J 4 bases short, with 5 bases between. The CDR3 totals 12 residues. Germline V lookup: CDR1 MNHNS, CDR2 SASEGT. The CDR3 loop reads CASSEVGYEQYF. The CDR3 region has the DNA TGTGCCAGCAGTGAAGTCGGATACGAGCAGTACTTC.

This clonotype was counted ten times or more. The V gene is TRBV25-1, the J gene TRBJ2-7; D possibly matches TRBD1 or TRBD2 (6 bases each). Germline CDR1 is MGHDK and CDR2 is SYGVNS. The CDR3 is 13 amino acids. V lost 4 bases, J lost 3 bases, and 10 bases lay in between. CDR3 sequence (DNA): TGTGCCAGCAGTGTACAGGGAGGCTACGAGCAGTACTTC. Its translation is CASSVQGGYEQYF.